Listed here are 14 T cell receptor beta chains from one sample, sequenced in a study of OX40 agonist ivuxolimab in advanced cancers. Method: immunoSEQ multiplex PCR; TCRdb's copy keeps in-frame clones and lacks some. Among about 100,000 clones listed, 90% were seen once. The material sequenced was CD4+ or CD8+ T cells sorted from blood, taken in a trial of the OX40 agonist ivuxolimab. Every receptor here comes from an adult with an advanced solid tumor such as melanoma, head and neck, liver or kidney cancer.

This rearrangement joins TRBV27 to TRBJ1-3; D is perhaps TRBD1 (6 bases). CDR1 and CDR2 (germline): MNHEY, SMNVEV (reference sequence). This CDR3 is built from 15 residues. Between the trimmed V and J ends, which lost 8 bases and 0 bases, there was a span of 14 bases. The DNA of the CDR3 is TGTGCCAGCCGAGACAGGTTTCTCTCTGGAAACACCATATATTTT. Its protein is CASRDRFLSGNTIYF.

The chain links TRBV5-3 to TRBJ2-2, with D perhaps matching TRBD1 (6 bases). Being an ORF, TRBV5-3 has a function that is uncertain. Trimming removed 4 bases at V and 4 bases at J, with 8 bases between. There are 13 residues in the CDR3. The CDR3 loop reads CARSGRGTGELFF. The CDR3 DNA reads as TGTGCCAGAAGCGGCAGGGGCACCGGGGAGCTGTTTTTT.

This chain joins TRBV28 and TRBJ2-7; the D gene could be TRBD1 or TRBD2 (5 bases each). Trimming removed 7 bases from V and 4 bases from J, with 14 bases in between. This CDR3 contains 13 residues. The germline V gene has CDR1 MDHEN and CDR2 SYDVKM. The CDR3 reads CASTGTLLYEQYF. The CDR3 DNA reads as TGTGCCAGCACTGGGACGCTCCTTTACGAGCAGTACTTC.

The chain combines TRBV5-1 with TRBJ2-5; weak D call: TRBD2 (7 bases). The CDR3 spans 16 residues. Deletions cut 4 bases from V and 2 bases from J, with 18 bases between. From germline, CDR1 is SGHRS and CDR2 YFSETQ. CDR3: CASSVGHGGRQETQYF. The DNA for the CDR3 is TGCGCCAGCAGCGTGGGCCACGGGGGGCGTCAAGAGACCCAGTACTTC.

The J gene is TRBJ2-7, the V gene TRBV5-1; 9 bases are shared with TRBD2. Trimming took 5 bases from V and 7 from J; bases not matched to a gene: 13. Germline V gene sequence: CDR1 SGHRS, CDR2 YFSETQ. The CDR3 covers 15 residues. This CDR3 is CASSPSGNSYVEQYF. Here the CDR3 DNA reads TGCGCCAGCAGTCCTAGCGGGAACTCCTACGTTGAGCAGTACTTC.

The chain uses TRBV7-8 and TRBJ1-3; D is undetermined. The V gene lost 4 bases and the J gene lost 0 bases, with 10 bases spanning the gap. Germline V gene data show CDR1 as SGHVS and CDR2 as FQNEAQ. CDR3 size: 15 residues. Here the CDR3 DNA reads TGTGCCAGCAGCTCCCAGACGGGCTCTGGAAACACCATATATTTT. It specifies CASSSQTGSGNTIYF.

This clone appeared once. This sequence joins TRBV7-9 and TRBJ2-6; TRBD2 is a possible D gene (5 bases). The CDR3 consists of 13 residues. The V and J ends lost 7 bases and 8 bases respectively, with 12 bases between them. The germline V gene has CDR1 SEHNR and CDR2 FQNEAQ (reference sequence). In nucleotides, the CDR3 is TGTGCCAGCACCTTGGGCGGGTCCAACGTCCTGACTTTC. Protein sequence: CASTLGGSNVLTF.

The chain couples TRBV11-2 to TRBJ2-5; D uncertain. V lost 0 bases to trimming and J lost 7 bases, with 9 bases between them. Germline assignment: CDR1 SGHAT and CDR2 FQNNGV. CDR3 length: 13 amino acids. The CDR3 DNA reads TGTGCCAGCAGCTTAGAGCTAGAGGCGACCCAGTACTTC. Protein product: CASSLELEATQYF.

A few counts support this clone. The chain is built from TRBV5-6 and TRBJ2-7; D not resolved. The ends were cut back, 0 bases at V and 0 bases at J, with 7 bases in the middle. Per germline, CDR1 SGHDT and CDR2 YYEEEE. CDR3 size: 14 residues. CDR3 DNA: TGTGCCAGCAGCTTGGGGCAGAACTCCTACGAGCAGTACTTC. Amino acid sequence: CASSLGQNSYEQYF.

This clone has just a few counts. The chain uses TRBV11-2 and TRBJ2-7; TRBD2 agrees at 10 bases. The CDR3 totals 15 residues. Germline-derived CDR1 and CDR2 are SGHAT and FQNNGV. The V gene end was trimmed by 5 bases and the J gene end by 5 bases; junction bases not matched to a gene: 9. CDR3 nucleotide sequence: TGTGCCAGCAGCCCACTAGCGGGGCCTCGCAACGAGCAGTACTTC. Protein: CASSPLAGPRNEQYF.

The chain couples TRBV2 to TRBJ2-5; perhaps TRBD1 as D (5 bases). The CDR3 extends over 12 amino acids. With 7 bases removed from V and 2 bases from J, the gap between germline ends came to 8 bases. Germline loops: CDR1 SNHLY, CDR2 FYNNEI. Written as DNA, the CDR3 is TGTGCCAGCAATAGGGGTCAAGAGACCCAGTACTTC. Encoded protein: CASNRGQETQYF.

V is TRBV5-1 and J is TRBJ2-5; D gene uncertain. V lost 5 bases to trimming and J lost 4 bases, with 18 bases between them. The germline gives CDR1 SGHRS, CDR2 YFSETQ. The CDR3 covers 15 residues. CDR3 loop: CASSQVGQPGETQYF. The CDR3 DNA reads TGCGCCAGCAGTCAGGTCGGGCAACCCGGAGAGACCCAGTACTTC.

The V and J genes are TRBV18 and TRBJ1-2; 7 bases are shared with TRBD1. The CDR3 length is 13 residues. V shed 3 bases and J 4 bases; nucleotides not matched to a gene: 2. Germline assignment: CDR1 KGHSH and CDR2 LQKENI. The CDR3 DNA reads TGTGCCAGCTCACCGTCAGGGGGCTATGGCTACACCTTC. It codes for CASSPSGGYGYTF.

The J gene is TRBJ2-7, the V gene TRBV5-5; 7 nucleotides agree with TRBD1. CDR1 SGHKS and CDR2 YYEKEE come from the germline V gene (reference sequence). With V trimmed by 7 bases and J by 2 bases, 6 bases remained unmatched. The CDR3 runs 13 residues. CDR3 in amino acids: CASFRQGPYEQYF. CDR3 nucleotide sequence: TGTGCCAGCTTCCGACAGGGCCCCTACGAGCAGTACTTC.